This T cell receptor (beta chain) was documented in a study of CXCR3-negative and CXCR3-positive naive CD8 T cells. Notes on the study in general: Naive cells positive for CXCR3 carried more hydrophobic TRB CDR3s than CXCR3-negative ones.

As to this clonotype: Its antigen is as yet unknown.

5' RACE with UMI labels generated the TRB cDNA libraries. TCRdb processed the 5' RACE reads again and assigns one entry to each CDR3 protein, with no DNA. This sample contains some 110,000 distinct CDR3 sequences. CDR1 SGHTA and CDR2 FQGTGA come from the germline V gene. The CDR3 loop spans 13 amino acids. The TCR was taken from a human donor in good health. Some clones in this sample may be carry-over from other donors' samples. Input material: naive CXCR3+ CD8+ T cells from blood. Documented subset: CD45RO-CCR7+CD27+CD95- naive CD8+ T cells expressing CXCR3 (TNR3+). The chain recombines TRBV7-3 with TRBJ1-1; without DNA, the TCRdb call of TRBD1 cannot be checked. The chain's CDR3 is CASSSSDSSEAFF.